These 12 T cell receptor beta chains originate from one sample sequenced in a study of technical replicates of blood from a handful of donors. TCRdb keeps only in-frame clones here, not all; method: immunoSEQ multiplex PCR. The table shows about 62,000 clones, with about 87% occurring only once. The sample taken for sequencing was PBMCs. Receptors originate from a human donor in good health. Some clones in this sample may be carry-over from other donors' samples.

The chain joins TRBV27 to TRBJ2-7; 9 positions match TRBD1. This CDR3 comprises 17 residues. V dropped 5 bases and J dropped 2; count of bases not matched to a gene: 13. Germline V gives CDR1 MNHEY, CDR2 SMNVEV (reference sequence). The CDR3 spells CASSPPSGTGKPYEQYF. CDR3 bases: TGTGCCAGCAGTCCCCCGTCGGGGACAGGGAAGCCCTACGAGCAGTACTTC.

With respect to this clone: No conserved phenylalanine or tryptophan ends this CDR3, so it is likely a read error. The DNA is left out, because the CDR3 cannot be placed on it with certainty; the CDR3 is given as TCRdb lists it. V gene TRBV5-1 combines with J gene TRBJ2-3; the DNA was not used to check the table's D call, TRBD2. Germline V gene sequence: CDR1 SGHRS, CDR2 YFSETQ. The CDR3 sequence runs 14 residues, both termini included. The CDR3 here is CASSGQPGLIPRGG.

The chain is built from TRBV15 and TRBJ2-2; D remains unclear. With 3 bases removed from V and 9 bases from J, the gap between germline ends came to 11 bases. The germline V gene has CDR1 LNHNV and CDR2 YYDKDF (reference sequence). The CDR3 runs to 13 residues. Here the CDR3 DNA reads TGTGCCACCAGCAGTTTTAGAGTGCGGGAGCTGTTTTTT. This gives the protein CATSSFRVRELFF.

The chain combines TRBV4-2 with TRBJ2-3; D remains unclear. CDR1 is LGHNA, CDR2 YNFKEQ, per germline. The CDR3 is 13 residues long. V shed 1 base and J shed 6 bases, with 8 bases lying between them. The CDR3 reads CASSQVLTDTQYF. CDR3 nucleotide sequence: TGTGCCAGCAGCCAAGTCTTGACTGATACGCAGTATTTT.

This chain uses TRBV23-1 with TRBJ2-3; the match to TRBD2 covers 8 bases. TRBV23-1 is identified as an open reading frame with a role that is uncertain. This CDR3 has 17 amino acids. Trimming took 0 bases from V and 2 from J; bases not matched to a gene: 7. The CDR3 bases are TGCGCCAGCAGTCAATCAGGTAGCGGGGTGCTCACAGATACGCAGTATTTT. Protein sequence: CASSQSGSGVLTDTQYF.

V gene TRBV6-1 combines with J gene TRBJ2-7; possible D gene TRBD2, 5 bases. The length of the CDR3 is 14 residues. Germline CDR1 MNHNS, CDR2 SASEGT. V lost 6 bases and J 3 bases, leaving 15 bases between the germline ends. CDR3 loop: CASRTPGRGYEQYF. The CDR3 nucleotides read TGTGCCAGCAGGACCCCGGGGAGAGGCTACGAGCAGTACTTC.

The V call is TRBV27, the J call TRBJ2-7; TRBD1 agrees at 7 bases. The V gene's germline CDR1 is MNHEY and CDR2 SMNVEV (reference sequence). V lost 4 bases to trimming and J lost 2 bases; unmatched junction nucleotides: 5. CDR3 size: 14 residues. In DNA, the CDR3 is TGTGCCAGCAGTTCGTACGGACAGGCCTACGAGCAGTACTTC. Translated: CASSSYGQAYEQYF.

The J gene is TRBJ2-7, the V gene TRBV2; D is perhaps TRBD1 (5 bases). V was shortened by 3 bases and J by 6 bases, with 12 bases between the two germline ends. There are 13 residues in the CDR3. Germline lookup yields CDR1 SNHLY and CDR2 FYNNEI. CDR3 nucleotides: TGTGCCAGCAGTGACAGGGATTGGAGCGAGCAGTACTTC. This gives the protein CASSDRDWSEQYF.

The V and J genes are TRBV6-6 and TRBJ2-7; possibly TRBD2 for D (5 bases). The CDR3 covers 13 residues. Trimming removed 5 bases at V and 3 bases at J, with 11 bases between. Germline assignment: CDR1 MNHNY and CDR2 SVGAGI (reference sequence). CDR3 amino acids: CASSPGRIYEQYF. The CDR3 nucleotides read TGTGCCAGCAGTCCGGGGAGAATCTACGAGCAGTACTTC.

The chain employs TRBV9 and TRBJ2-7, with 13 bases matching TRBD2. Germline lookup yields CDR1 SGDLS and CDR2 YYNGEE. The CDR3 spans 16 residues. Trimming took 0 bases from V and 6 from J; bases not matched to a gene: 6. CDR3 in amino acids: CASSVGGTSGVREQYF. Here the CDR3 DNA reads TGTGCCAGCAGCGTAGGAGGGACTAGCGGGGTACGCGAGCAGTACTTC. Full variable domain (remainder filled in from reference TRBV9 and TRBJ2-7): DSGVTQTPKHLITATGQRVTLRCSPRSGDLSVYWYQQSLDQGLQFLIQYYNGEERAKGNILERFSAQQFPDLHSELNLSSLELGDSALYFCASSVGGTSGVREQYFGPGTRLTVT.

The V and J genes are TRBV6-6 and TRBJ2-7; the D is unclear. Germline CDR1 is MNHNY and CDR2 is SVGAGI (reference sequence). The CDR3 has 13 residues. Trimming left V 2 bases short and J 3 bases short, with 8 bases between. CDR3 sequence reads: CASSYGQFYEQYF. In nucleotides, the CDR3 is TGTGCCAGCAGTTACGGGCAGTTCTACGAGCAGTACTTC.

This chain joins TRBV9 and TRBJ1-3; no clear D. Looked up from germline, CDR1 is SGDLS and CDR2 is YYNGEE. The CDR3 loop spans 14 amino acids. V lost 4 bases and J lost 4, with 12 bases in between. The CDR3 DNA is TGTGCCAGCAGCCTAGCCGGAGGGGGAAACACCATATATTTT. Translation gives CASSLAGGGNTIYF.